These T cell receptor beta chains were read from a single sample in a study of T cell repertoires in cytomegalovirus infection. One entry per CDR3 protein, called by TCRdb with MiXCR from the reads. Among 340,000 or so distinct CDR3 sequences listed, roughly 25% were seen once. What these receptors recognize is not known. Here the sequenced sample was cultured PBMCs, taken from culture after CMV antigen stimulation. Receptors were obtained from a human donor in good health (CMV status not recorded). Some clones in this sample may be carry-over from other donors' samples. Both conserved end residues are part of each CDR3. The D gene is left open where the match is weak. Not every row has a clone size; where given, it reads once, few, many or a size class.

TRBV4-2	TRBJ2-7	-	-	TGTGCCAGCAGCCAAGATTGGGGGCTAGGGTCGTACGAGCAGTACTTC	CASSQDWGLGSYEQYF
TRBV7-2	TRBJ2-4	-	many	TGTGCCAGCAGCTTTGGAGGGGCTCGGGACATTCAGTACTTC	CASSFGGARDIQYF
TRBV7-2	TRBJ1-4	-	many	TGTGCCAGCAGCAGCCAACAGGCCGTAAACGGAAAACTGTTTTTT	CASSSQQAVNGKLFF
TRBV20-1	TRBJ1-5	-	-	TGCAGTGCTAGTCGATGGAATCAGCCCCAGCATTTT	CSASRWNQPQHF
TRBV6-5	TRBJ2-1	TRBD2	-	TGTGCCAGCAGTCCTAGCGGGAGGGACTTAGTATGGCAGTTCTTC	CASSPSGRDLVWQFF
TRBV6-1	TRBJ1-1	-	few	TGTGCCAGCAGGGAAACGGGCAGGAAGAACACTGAAGCTTTCTTT	CASRETGRKNTEAFF
TRBV9	TRBJ2-7	-	-	TGTGCCAGCAGCGTAGAGGGGACTCCGCTCTACGAGCAGTACTTC	CASSVEGTPLYEQYF
TRBV20-1	TRBJ2-1	-	few	TGCAGTTGTCCTAGGGGGACTTCGCCCTACAATGAGCAGTTCTTC	CSCPRGTSPYNEQFF
TRBV7-3	TRBJ2-1	TRBD2	few	TGTGCCAGCAGCTTAATTGCTGGACTAGTTATAAATGAGCAGTTCTTC	CASSLIAGLVINEQFF
TRBV6-2/TRBV6-3	TRBJ2-1	TRBD2	-	TGTGCCAGCAGTTTAGGGACTAGTGTCCACAATGAGCAGTTCTTC	CASSLGTSVHNEQFF
TRBV29-1	TRBJ1-3	-	-	TGCAGCGTGGGAATGGCGTCTGGAAACACCATATATTTT	CSVGMASGNTIYF
TRBV10-3	TRBJ2-3	TRBD1	-	TGTGCCATCAGTGACCGACTCGGGAAGGGACAGGGTGGAGATACGCAGTATTTT	CAISDRLGKGQGGDTQYF
TRBV12-5	TRBJ1-1	-	-	TGTGCTAGTGGTTTGGTCATAGACAGGAAGAACACTGAAGCTTTCTTT	CASGLVIDRKNTEAFF
TRBV7-8	TRBJ1-1	TRBD1	few	TGTGCCAGCAGCAGGGGACAGGGGGACACTGAAGCTTTCTTT	CASSRGQGDTEAFF
TRBV6-5	TRBJ1-5	-	-	TGTGCCAGCAGTTACTCGTATAGGGTCGGGCAGCCCCAGCATTTT	CASSYSYRVGQPQHF
TRBV7-8	TRBJ1-1	TRBD1	few	TGTGCCAGCAGCCTACCCGACAGGGAGGCTGAAGCTTTCTTT	CASSLPDREAEAFF
TRBV28	TRBJ1-5	TRBD1	-	TGTGCCAGCAGTTTGGGGGACAGGAATCAGCCCCAGCATTTT	CASSLGDRNQPQHF
TRBV27	TRBJ2-6	TRBD1	few	TGTGCCAGCAGTTTCAGGGGGCAGAGCTCTGGGGCCAACGTCCTGACTTTC	CASSFRGQSSGANVLTF
TRBV9	TRBJ2-3	TRBD2	-	TGTGCCAGCAGCACAAGACTAGCGGGAGGAGAGGGCGATACGCAGTATTTT	CASSTRLAGGEGDTQYF
TRBV7-2	TRBJ2-1	-	many	TGTGCCAGCAAGTCTTGGGTTACCCTTACCAATGAGCAGTTCTTC	CASKSWVTLTNEQFF